This T cell receptor (beta chain) is drawn from a study of cytomegalovirus exposure and HLA in healthy donors. Primers included in the PCR were 60 Vbeta and 13 Jbeta primers. The assay was immunoSEQ multiplex PCR, and TCRdb's table has in-frame clones only and misses some. Here the sample spans some 240,000 clones, roughly 91% being singletons. CDR1 and CDR2 from the germline V gene are SGHTA and FQGTGA. With V trimmed by 4 bases and J by 7 bases, 5 bases remained unmatched. The CDR3 is 15 residues long. The J gene is TRBJ2-1, the V gene TRBV7-3; 12 bases line up with TRBD2. The sequence derives from a girl aged 2 to 10 in good health and CMV-seronegative. Sample: PBMCs. Written as DNA, the CDR3 is TGTGCCAGCAGCTCTAGCGGGGGGGCAGCGAATGAGCAGTTCTTC. This codes for CASSSSGGAANEQFF. Full variable domain (missing parts from reference TRBV7-3 and TRBJ2-1): GAGVSQTPSNKVTEKGKYVELRCDPISGHTALYWYRQSLGQGPEFLIYFQGTGAADDSGLPNDRFFAVRPEGSVSTLKIQRTERGDSAVYLCASSSSGGAANEQFFGPGTRLTVL.